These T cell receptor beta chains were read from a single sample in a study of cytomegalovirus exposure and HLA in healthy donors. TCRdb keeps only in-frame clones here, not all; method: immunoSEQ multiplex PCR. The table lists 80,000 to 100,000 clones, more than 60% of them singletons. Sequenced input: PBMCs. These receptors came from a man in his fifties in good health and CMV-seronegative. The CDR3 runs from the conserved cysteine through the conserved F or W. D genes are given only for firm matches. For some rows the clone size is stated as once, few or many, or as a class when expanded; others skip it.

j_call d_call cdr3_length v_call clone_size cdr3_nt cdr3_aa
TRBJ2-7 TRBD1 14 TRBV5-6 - TGTGCCAGCAGCTTCGGGACAGGGGTTCGCGAGCAGTACTTC CASSFGTGVREQYF
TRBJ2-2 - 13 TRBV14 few TGTGCCAGCAGCATTGTGAGCCCCGGGGAGCTGTTTTTT CASSIVSPGELFF
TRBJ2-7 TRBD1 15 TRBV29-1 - TGCAGCGTTCAACGTCCGGGACAGGGGGCTTACGAGCAGTACTTC CSVQRPGQGAYEQYF
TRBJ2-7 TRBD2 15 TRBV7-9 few TGTGCCAGCAGCCCGGCTAGCGGGGGGGCCGGGGAGCAGTACTTC CASSPASGGAGEQYF
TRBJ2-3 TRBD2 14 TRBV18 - TGTGCCAGCTCAAAAGGACTAGCTGAAGATACGCAGTATTTT CASSKGLAEDTQYF
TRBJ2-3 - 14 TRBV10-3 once TGTGCCATCAGTGAGGGGCAGGCCCCAGATACGCAGTATTTT CAISEGQAPDTQYF
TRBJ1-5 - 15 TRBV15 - TGTGCCACCAGCAGAGGGGAGGTTAGCAATCAGCCCCAGCATTTT CATSRGEVSNQPQHF
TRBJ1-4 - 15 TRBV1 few TGCACCAGCAGCCAGGCCGCGGACAGGGCACCCGAACTGTTTTTT CTSSQAADRAPELFF
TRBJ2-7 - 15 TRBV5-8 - TGTGCCAGCAGGTATTACCCGGGGAGCTCCTACGAGCAGTACTTC CASRYYPGSSYEQYF
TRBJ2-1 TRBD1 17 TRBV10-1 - TGCGCCAGCATTGGGACAGGGGGGGAATACTCCTACAATGAGCAGTTCTTC CASIGTGGEYSYNEQFF
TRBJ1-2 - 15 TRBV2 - TGTGCCAGCAGTGAAGCGCTTCTAACTAACTATGGCTACACCTTC CASSEALLTNYGYTF
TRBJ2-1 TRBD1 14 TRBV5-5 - TGTGCCAGCAGCCCGAACCGGGACAGCAATGAGCAGTTCTTC CASSPNRDSNEQFF
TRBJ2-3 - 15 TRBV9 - TGTGCCAGCAGCACTGATACCGGGAGCACAGATACGCAGTATTTT CASSTDTGSTDTQYF
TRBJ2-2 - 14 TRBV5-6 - TGTGCCAGCAGGTCACAGGGCACCACCGGGGAGCTGTTTTTT CASRSQGTTGELFF
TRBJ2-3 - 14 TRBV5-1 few TGCGCCAGCAGCTTGGTATCAGGGGAGGATACGCAGTATTTT CASSLVSGEDTQYF
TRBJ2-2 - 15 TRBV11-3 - TGTGCCAGCAGCGCTGGACAGTCAAACACCGGGGAGCTGTTTTTT CASSAGQSNTGELFF
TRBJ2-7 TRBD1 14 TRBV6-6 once TGTGCCAGCAGTTACTCGGAAGGGGGCGGAGAGCAGTACTTC CASSYSEGGGEQYF
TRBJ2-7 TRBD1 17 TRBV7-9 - TGTGCCAGCAGCCCTGGACAGGGCGGGCGGCCCTCCTACGAGCAGTACTTC CASSPGQGGRPSYEQYF
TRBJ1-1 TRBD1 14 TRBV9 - TGTGCCAGCAGCGCGGCGACAGGGGGGACTGAAGCTTTCTTT CASSAATGGTEAFF
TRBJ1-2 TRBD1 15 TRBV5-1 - TGCGCCAGCAGCGGACAGGGGGGAGCTAACTATGGCTACACCTTC CASSGQGGANYGYTF
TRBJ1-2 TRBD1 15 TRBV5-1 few TGCGCCAGCAGCTCGAGGACAGGAAATAACTATGGCTACACCTTC CASSSRTGNNYGYTF
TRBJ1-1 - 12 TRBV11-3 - TGTGCCAGCAGTTCAGGAGGGGATGAAGCTTTCTTT CASSSGGDEAFF
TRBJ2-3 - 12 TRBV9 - TGTGCCAGCAGCCCAGACACAGATACGCAGTATTTT CASSPDTDTQYF
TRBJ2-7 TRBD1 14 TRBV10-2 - TGCGCCAGCAGTTCGGACAGGGACCCCTACGAGCAGTACTTC CASSSDRDPYEQYF
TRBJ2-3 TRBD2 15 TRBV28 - TGTGCCAGCAGTGGAGCGGGAGGCCTCACAGATACGCAGTATTTT CASSGAGGLTDTQYF
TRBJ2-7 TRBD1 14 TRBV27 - TGTGCCAGCAGTCCTGGGACAGGGACGGCCGAGCAGTACTTC CASSPGTGTAEQYF
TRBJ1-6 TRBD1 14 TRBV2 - TGTGCCAGCAGTGAGCGACAGGGTAATTCACCCCTCCACTTT CASSERQGNSPLHF
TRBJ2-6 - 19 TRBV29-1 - TGCAGCGTTGACGCCGGCGAAATTGGACAGAGCTCTGGGGCCAACGTCCTGACTTTC CSVDAGEIGQSSGANVLTF
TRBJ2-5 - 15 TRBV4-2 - TGTGCCAGCAGCCAAAGTGGAGCAGCCCAAGAGACTCAGTACTTC CASSQSGAAQETQYF
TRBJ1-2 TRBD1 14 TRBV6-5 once TGTGCCAGCAGTCCCGGACAGGAGTACTATGGCTACACCTTC CASSPGQEYYGYTF
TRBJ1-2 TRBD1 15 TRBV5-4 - TGTGCCAGCAGCGGGGCCGGGACAGGCAACTATGGCTACACCTTC CASSGAGTGNYGYTF
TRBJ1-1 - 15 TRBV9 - TGTGCCAGCAGCGTAGGAAAGAACATGAACACTGAAGCTTTCTTT CASSVGKNMNTEAFF
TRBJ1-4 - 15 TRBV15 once TGTGCCACCAGCAGAGATCAGGGGTTAGCTGAAAAACTGTTTTTT CATSRDQGLAEKLFF
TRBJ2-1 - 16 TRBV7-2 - TGTGCCAGCAGACTCGCCTCAACGAGCTCCTACAATGAGCAGTTCTTC CASRLASTSSYNEQFF
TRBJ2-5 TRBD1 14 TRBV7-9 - TGTGCCAGCAGCTCCACAGGGGGTCAAGAGACCCAGTACTTC CASSSTGGQETQYF
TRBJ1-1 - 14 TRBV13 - TGTGCCAGCAGCTTAGGTTCCTGGAACACTGAAGCTTTCTTT CASSLGSWNTEAFF
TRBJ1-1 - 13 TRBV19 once TGTGCCAGTAGTATGGGACAGAACACTGAAGCTTTCTTT CASSMGQNTEAFF
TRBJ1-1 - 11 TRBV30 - TGTGCCTGGAGTTCTAAGCTTGAAGCTTTCTTT CAWSSKLEAFF
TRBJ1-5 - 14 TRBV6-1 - TGTGCCAGCTCCGAGAATAGGCGGGATCAGCCCCAGCATTTT CASSENRRDQPQHF
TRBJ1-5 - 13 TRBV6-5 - TGTGCCAGCAGTTTGTGGGGGGATCAGCCCCAGCATTTT CASSLWGDQPQHF
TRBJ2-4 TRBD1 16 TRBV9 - TGTGCCAGCAGCGGGGGACAGGGGGTGGCCAAAAACATTCAGTACTTC CASSGGQGVAKNIQYF
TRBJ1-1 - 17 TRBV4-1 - TGCGCCAGCAGCTCGCGGGCGGGGGTTTATATGGACACTGAAGCTTTCTTT CASSSRAGVYMDTEAFF
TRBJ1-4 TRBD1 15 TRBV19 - TGTGCCAGTAGTATAGGGGGGACAGCATATGAAAAACTGTTTTTT CASSIGGTAYEKLFF
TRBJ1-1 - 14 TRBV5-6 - TGTGCCAGCAGCTTGGCCTTAGGGGACACTGAAGCTTTCTTT CASSLALGDTEAFF
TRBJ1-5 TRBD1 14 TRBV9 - TGTGCCAGCAGCGTAGAAGGGGGCTCTCAGCCCCAGCATTTT CASSVEGGSQPQHF